Listed below are T cell receptor beta chains from one sample, sequenced in a study of T cell repertoires in cytomegalovirus infection. TCRdb re-derived calls from the reads in MiXCR, one entry per CDR3 protein. The data contain some 920,000 distinct CDR3 sequences, approximately 31% of them seen just once; the ten biggest clones take up 11% to 15%. Antigens for these TCRs are unknown. Material: cultured CD8+ T cells from PBMCs, obtained from culture after CMV antigen stimulation. Receptors originate from a human donor in good health (CMV status not recorded). Some clones in this sample may be carry-over from other donors' samples. CDR3s leave out the opening cysteine and the closing phenylalanine or tryptophan.

V	J	CDR3
TRBV12-3/TRBV12-4	TRBJ1-4	ASSPWEGGEKLF
TRBV14	TRBJ2-3	ASSQELTDTQY
TRBV6-5	TRBJ2-5	ASSNQGKETQY
TRBV27	TRBJ2-1	ASSLSVKGGNEQF
TRBV14	TRBJ1-2	ASSQERIQNEANYGYT
TRBV12-3/TRBV12-4	TRBJ2-1	ASRQRGGGANEQF
TRBV7-6	TRBJ2-1	ASSKGHNEQF
TRBV19	TRBJ2-7	ASRLSGQGGEQY
TRBV12-3/TRBV12-4	TRBJ2-3	ASTLAGRTDTQY
TRBV10-3	TRBJ2-1	AISVETSGAPSNEQF
TRBV7-6	TRBJ2-5	ASSLAQNWIQETQY
TRBV28	TRBJ2-3	ASSLLKMVPDTQY
TRBV6-5	TRBJ2-1	ASSYARGRDEQF
TRBV4-3	TRBJ2-6	ASSQDRVTLSGANVLT
TRBV5-1	TRBJ2-1	ASKTETSLDEQF
TRBV4-1	TRBJ2-3	ASNQDRGDAWNTQY
TRBV7-9	TRBJ2-5	ASSLAPSLGETQY
TRBV7-2	TRBJ2-4	ASSLLGVEIAKNIQY
TRBV7-2	TRBJ2-1	ASSLNGGGTYNEQF
TRBV18	TRBJ2-3	ASSPGSDSRGDTQY
TRBV9	TRBJ2-3	ASSARTPDTQY
TRBV6-5	TRBJ1-2	ASSPEQEYGYT